The 18 T cell receptor beta chains below were found in one sample sequenced in a study of monozygotic twins with inflammatory bowel disease. TCRdb re-called the 5' RACE reads; every CDR3 protein appears as one record, without DNA. The sample totals some 450,000 distinct CDR3 sequences; its top ten clones hold roughly 2.3%. Input material: blood. Receptor source: a human donor with ulcerative colitis or Crohn's disease, or a healthy co-twin of an affected twin (not recorded which).

The chain carries TRBV10-3 and TRBJ2-1; no DNA is available, so the TRBD2 call from TCRdb remains unchecked. Germline loops: CDR1 ENHRY, CDR2 SYGVKD. The CDR3 loop spans 14 amino acids. The CDR3 loop reads CAISLAGGRNEQFF.

The chain joins TRBV27 to TRBJ2-7; the TRBD1 assignment by TCRdb is unverifiable without DNA. The CDR3 spans 14 residues. Germline V lookup: CDR1 MNHEY, CDR2 SMNVEV (reference sequence). The CDR3 protein is CASSFGQDWYEQYF.

The rearrangement uses TRBV11-2 and TRBJ2-1. Germline values: CDR1 SGHAT, CDR2 FQNNGV. The CDR3 runs to 15 residues. CDR3 sequence reads: CASSLDGTMYNEQFF.

The gene calls are TRBV6-1 and TRBJ2-1; the TRBD1 assignment by TCRdb is unverifiable without DNA. CDR3 size: 16 residues. Germline V gene lookup returns CDR1 MNHNS and CDR2 SASEGT. CDR3 sequence reads: CASSRDRGGYYNEQFF.

CDR3 sequence reads: CAISEETENTEAFF. The rearrangement uses TRBV10-3 and TRBJ1-1; as DNA is missing, the TRBD1 call by TCRdb cannot be tested. The CDR3 is made up of 14 amino acids. Germline V gene sequence: CDR1 ENHRY, CDR2 SYGVKD.

The chain links TRBV3-1 to TRBJ2-4. The CDR3 contains 15 residues. Germline lookup yields CDR1 LGHDT and CDR2 YNNKEL (reference sequence). CDR3: CASSQDIGDKNIQYF. The whole variable domain, filled in from reference TRBV3-1 and TRBJ2-4, reads DTAVSQTPKYLVTQMGNDKSIKCEQNLGHDTMYWYKQDSKKFLKIMFSYNNKELIINETVPNRFSPKSPDKAHLNLHINSLELGDSAVYFCASSQDIGDKNIQYFGAGTRLSVL.

V usage is TRBV5-4 and J usage is TRBJ2-5; the D call from TCRdb, TRBD2, cannot be confirmed without DNA. From germline, CDR1 is SGHNT and CDR2 YYREEE (reference sequence). CDR3 length: 14 amino acids. CDR3 region: CASSWGRYRETQYF.

V usage is TRBV5-5 and J usage is TRBJ2-7; the D call of TRBD1 rests on TCRdb alone, since no DNA is present to check it. The germline CDR1 and CDR2 sequences are SGHKS and YYEKEE (reference sequence). CDR3 size: 16 residues. The CDR3 region is CASSLGETGFSREQYF.

The chain combines TRBV5-1 with TRBJ1-1; TCRdb's D call, TRBD1, is unchecked because there is no DNA. The CDR3 sequence is 15 residues long. Looked up from germline, CDR1 is SGHRS and CDR2 is YFSETQ. The CDR3 loop reads CASSLAGQGITEAFF.

This chain links TRBV10-3 with TRBJ1-1. The CDR3 is made up of 13 amino acids. Germline lookup yields CDR1 ENHRY and CDR2 SYGVKD. Here the CDR3 reads CAISESIGTEAFF.

This chain joins TRBV6-2 or TRBV6-3 and TRBJ1-1. Germline V gene data show CDR1 as MNHEY and CDR2 as SVGEGT. The CDR3 is made up of 13 amino acids. CDR3 in amino acids: CASTFMGNTEAFF.

The chain links TRBV2 to TRBJ2-5. The CDR3 has 13 amino acids. CDR1 and CDR2 from the germline V gene are SNHLY and FYNNEI. CDR3 amino acids: CASSGLRRETQYF.

The chain employs TRBV5-1 and TRBJ2-2; as DNA is missing, the TRBD1 call by TCRdb cannot be tested. In germline, CDR1 is SGHRS, CDR2 YFSETQ. This CDR3 region has 16 residues. This CDR3 reads CASTDLGGSNTGELFF.

The CDR3 reads CASSLSPGRDLNNEQFF. This chain connects TRBV7-3 to TRBJ2-1; the TCRdb call, TRBD2, lacks DNA for checking. Germline values: CDR1 SGHTA, CDR2 FQGTGA. The CDR3 totals 17 residues.

The V call is TRBV12-3 or TRBV12-4, the J call TRBJ1-2. The length of the CDR3 is 13 residues. CDR3 sequence reads: CASSLEGFGGYTF.

V and J are TRBV19 and TRBJ1-5; the D call of TRBD1 rests on TCRdb alone, since no DNA is present to check it. The germline gives CDR1 LNHDA, CDR2 SQIVND (reference sequence). The CDR3 is made up of 15 amino acids. CDR3 amino acids: CASNPLGINNQPQHF.

The chain uses TRBV12-3 or TRBV12-4 and TRBJ2-1; TCRdb indicates TRBD1, and absent DNA this call remains unverified. The CDR3 runs 17 residues. CDR3: CASSLARGSRGYNEQFF.

V usage is TRBV5-1 and J usage is TRBJ2-3; no DNA is available, so the TRBD2 call from TCRdb remains unchecked. The CDR3 runs 16 residues. The V gene's germline CDR1 is SGHRS and CDR2 YFSETQ. The CDR3 is CASSRGPGLDVDTQYF.